This T cell receptor beta chain was profiled in a study of T cells in Graves' hyperthyroidism and ophthalmopathy. Worth noting for this clonotype: The target antigen is unknown.

RNA transcripts provided the source from which TCR beta CDR3 regions were amplified. The TCR CDR3 was amplified in a first-round RT-PCR using the HTBI primer set. TCRdb used MiXCR to reprocess the multiplex PCR reads, holding one entry per CDR3 protein. The data show 350,000 to 450,000 distinct CDR3 sequences, about 14% seen once. The CDR3 consists of 14 residues. The V gene end was trimmed by 6 bases and the J gene end by 2 bases; junction bases not matched to a gene: 4. Germline V gene lookup returns CDR1 SQVTM and CDR2 ANQGSEA. Study-level findings and limits: Blood shared most expanded thyroid clonotypes above 0.001. The model identified upcoming ophthalmopathy a median about 6.5 months ahead of onset.

Uncontrolled infection, other autoimmune disease, pregnancy or lactation barred patients from enrollment. PBMCs were sourced from approximately 9 ml fresh peripheral blood. Sequencing input: blood. V and J are TRBV29-1 and TRBJ2-7; 13 positions agree with TRBD2. This clonotype was obtained from a man aged 50-60 years with Graves' ophthalmopathy. CDR3 coding DNA: TGCAGCGTCAAACTAGCGGGAGGGCCCTACGAGCAGTACTTC. It is translated as CSVKLAGGPYEQYF.